The clone carrying this TCR beta chain was found many times. This record belongs to a study of early T cells in non-severe SARS-CoV-2 infection. Study at large: The chains were unpaired, and the sequenced material was bulk RNA from unsorted whole blood.

Unique molecular identifiers were attached to individual cDNA molecules. TCRdb redid the calling of the 5' RACE reads with MiXCR, one entry per CDR3 protein. In the table there are 70,000 or so distinct CDR3 sequences, approximately 11% of which are singletons. V shed 5 bases and J shed 2 bases, with 14 bases lying between them. Germline V CDR1 and CDR2: SGHVS, FQNEAQ. The CDR3 loop spans 15 amino acids. The genes are TRBV7-8 and TRBJ2-3, with D possibly being TRBD2 (7 bases). Sequenced input: whole blood. The receptor's source is an adult who was a healthcare worker with PCR-confirmed SARS-CoV-2 infection or an uninfected control (not recorded which). Written as DNA, the CDR3 is TGTGCCAGCAGCCGGGGGGCGGGAGACACAGATACGCAGTATTTT. Amino acid sequence: CASSRGAGDTDTQYF.